Each of the 13 T cell receptor beta chains below was sequenced from the same sample in a study of regulatory T cells in long-lasting Graves disease. Both iRepertoire HTBI primers and Arm-PCR of CDR3 regions were used to build the TCR beta libraries. TCRdb used MiXCR to reprocess the multiplex PCR reads, holding one entry per CDR3 protein. The sample contains 350,000 to 500,000 distinct CDR3 sequences, about 15% of which appear only once. Described time point: newly diagnosed GD, antithyroid drugs for less than 3 months. Preparation of the TCR library used RNA extracted from PBMCs. This sample was also put to use in a study of T cells in Graves' hyperthyroidism and ophthalmopathy.

Material: peripheral blood mononuclear cells (PBMCs), obtained at new diagnosis, from a patient treated with antithyroid drugs. These receptors were taken from a woman aged 50 to 65 with Graves disease.

This clonotype has a handful of counts. The J gene is TRBJ2-7, the V gene TRBV3-1; tentatively, D is TRBD2 (6 bases). The germline gives CDR1 LGHDT, CDR2 YNNKEL (reference sequence). Deletions cut 3 bases from V and 3 bases from J, with 9 bases between. The CDR3 has 13 amino acids. CDR3 amino acids: CASSQGGGYEQYF. CDR3 sequence (DNA): TGTGCCAGCAGCCAGGGGGGAGGCTACGAGCAGTACTTC.

The chain couples TRBV6-2 or TRBV6-3 to TRBJ2-2, with 7 nucleotides matching TRBD2. This CDR3 has 19 residues. V dropped 2 bases and J dropped 4; count of bases not matched to a gene: 16. The V gene's germline CDR1 is MNHEY and CDR2 SVGEGT. The CDR3 DNA reads as TGTGCCAGCAGTTACGACGGCCATCTTATGGCGGGAGTCACCGGGGAGCTGTTTTTT. Protein product: CASSYDGHLMAGVTGELFF.

To note about this clonotype: It may be a read error: a sequence one base away is much more abundant. CDR3 residues: CASSPLAGGSTDMQYF. CDR3 sequence (DNA): TGTGCCAGCAGTCCCTTAGCGGGAGGAAGCACAGATATGCAGTATTTT. V usage is TRBV28 and J usage is TRBJ2-3; the match to TRBD2 covers 10 bases. This CDR3 has 16 amino acids. Germline V gene sequence: CDR1 MDHEN, CDR2 SYDVKM.

This clonotype was seen repeatedly, ten times or more. The chain uses TRBV20-1 and TRBJ2-5; no firm D call. Germline CDR1 and CDR2: DFQATT and SNEGSKA (reference sequence). There are 12 residues in the CDR3. The V gene lost 5 bases and the J gene lost 4 bases, with 11 bases spanning the gap. The CDR3 loop reads CSASTTGETQYF. The CDR3 DNA follows: TGCAGTGCTTCGACAACGGGAGAGACCCAGTACTTC.

The chain links TRBV3-1 to TRBJ2-7; a weak D match, TRBD2 (7 bases). The V gene's germline CDR1 is LGHDT and CDR2 YNNKEL (reference sequence). The V end lost 1 base, the J end lost 3 bases, and 13 bases lay between the germline ends. The CDR3 sequence is 15 residues long. DNA of the CDR3: TGTGCCAGCAGCCAAGCTAAGGGGGGGGGCTACGAGCAGTACTTC. Translated, it gives CASSQAKGGGYEQYF.

For this clonotype: A read error may be the cause here, since a much bigger clone is one base away. The chain is built from TRBV6-2 or TRBV6-3 and TRBJ2-7; D possibly corresponds to TRBD1 (6 bases). The CDR3 is made up of 15 amino acids. Germline lookup yields CDR1 MNHEY and CDR2 SVGEGT. With 8 bases removed from V and 3 bases from J, the gap between germline ends came to 20 bases. Written as DNA, the CDR3 is TGTGCCAGCGGGAAGGCCAGGACAGTTCTCTACGAGCAGTACTTC. Its translation: CASGKARTVLYEQYF.

This clonotype was detected many times. The chain carries TRBV12-3 or TRBV12-4 and TRBJ2-7; D not resolved. V was trimmed by 2 bases and J by 3 bases, leaving 8 bases between them. This CDR3 comprises 13 residues. The CDR3 spells CASSLRIYYEQYF. CDR3 in DNA: TGTGCCAGCAGTTTAAGGATTTACTACGAGCAGTACTTC.

This clonotype was counted only a few times. The rearrangement joins TRBV4-1 to TRBJ2-2, with D possibly TRBD2 on 5 matching bases. Germline V lookup: CDR1 MGHRA, CDR2 YSYEKL. V dropped 9 bases and J dropped 4 bases, with 9 bases sitting between them. CDR3 size: 12 residues. Here the CDR3 reads CASKGATGELFF. CDR3 coding DNA: TGCGCCAGTAAGGGAGCCACCGGGGAGCTGTTTTTT.

This clonotype was counted only a few times. The rearrangement links TRBV20-1 to TRBJ1-5; perhaps TRBD1 as D (5 bases). Germline V gene data show CDR1 as DFQATT and CDR2 as SNEGSKA (reference sequence). This CDR3 has 15 amino acids. V was cut by 5 bases and J by 0 bases, with 14 bases left in between. The DNA for the CDR3 is TGCAGTGCTTTACGGGGCCCGGATAGCAATCAGCCCCAGCATTTT. Translated, it gives CSALRGPDSNQPQHF.

The rearrangement joins TRBV10-1 to TRBJ2-7; 10 bases map to TRBD2. From germline, CDR1 is WNHNN and CDR2 SYGVQD (reference sequence). This CDR3 comprises 15 residues. V shed 4 bases and J 0 bases; nucleotides not matched to a gene: 3. DNA for the CDR3: TGCGCCAGCAGTGGGGCTAGCGGGAGCTCCTACGAGCAGTACTTC. Its protein product is CASSGASGSSYEQYF.

V usage is TRBV6-1 and J usage is TRBJ2-1, with 10 bases matching TRBD1. This CDR3 spans 15 amino acids. The J segment lost 8 bases and the V segment lost 4 bases, leaving 8 bases of the junction unmatched. The germline CDR1 and CDR2 sequences are MNHNS and SASEGT. The CDR3 sequence: CASSVGTGEVDEQFF. The CDR3 DNA follows: TGTGCCAGCAGTGTTGGGACAGGGGAGGTCGATGAGCAGTTCTTC.

In this sample, this clonotype turned up many times. The CDR3 DNA reads as TGTGCCAGCAGCCAAGCTCTTGGGGTGACTGAAGCTTTCTTT. It translates to CASSQALGVTEAFF. The rearrangement joins TRBV3-1 to TRBJ1-1; D uncertain. Germline-derived CDR1 and CDR2 are LGHDT and YNNKEL (reference sequence). CDR3 length equals 14 residues. V lost 1 base and J lost 5, with 11 bases in between.

Points on this clonotype: A much larger clone is a single base away; this may be a read error. V usage is TRBV18 and J usage is TRBJ2-3, with D possibly being TRBD2 (5 bases). This CDR3 is built from 12 residues. Germline loops: CDR1 KGHSH, CDR2 LQKENI. The chain's CDR3 is CASSRLWETEYF. The CDR3 nucleotides are TGTGCCAGCTCACGGCTCTGGGAGACCGAGTACTTC.